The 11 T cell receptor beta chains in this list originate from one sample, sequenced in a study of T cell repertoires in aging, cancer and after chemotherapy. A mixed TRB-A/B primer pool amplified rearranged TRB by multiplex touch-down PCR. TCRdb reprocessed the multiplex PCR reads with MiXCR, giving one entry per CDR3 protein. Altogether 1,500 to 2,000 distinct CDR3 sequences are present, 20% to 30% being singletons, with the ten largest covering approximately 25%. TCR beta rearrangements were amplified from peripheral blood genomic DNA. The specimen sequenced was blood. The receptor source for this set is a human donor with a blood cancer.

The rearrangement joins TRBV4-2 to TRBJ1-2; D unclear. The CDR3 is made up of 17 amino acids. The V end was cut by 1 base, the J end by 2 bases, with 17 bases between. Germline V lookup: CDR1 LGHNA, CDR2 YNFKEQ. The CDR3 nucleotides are TGTGCCAGCAGCCAAGGCGTAGCTACCCCCTTAAACTATGGCTACACCTTC. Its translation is CASSQGVATPLNYGYTF.

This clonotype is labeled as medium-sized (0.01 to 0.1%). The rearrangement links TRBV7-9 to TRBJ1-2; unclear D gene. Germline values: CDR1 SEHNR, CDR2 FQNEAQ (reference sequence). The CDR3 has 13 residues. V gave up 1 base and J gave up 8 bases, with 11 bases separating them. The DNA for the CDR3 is TGTGCCAGCAGCTTAGGAGATTCCGGCGGCTACACCTTC. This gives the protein CASSLGDSGGYTF. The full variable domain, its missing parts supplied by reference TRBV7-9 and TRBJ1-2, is DTGVSQNPRHKITKRGQNVTFRCDPISEHNRLYWYRQTLGQGPEFLTYFQNEAQLEKSRLLSDRFSAERPKGSFSTLEIQRTEQGDSAMYLCASSLGDSGGYTFGSGTRLTVV.

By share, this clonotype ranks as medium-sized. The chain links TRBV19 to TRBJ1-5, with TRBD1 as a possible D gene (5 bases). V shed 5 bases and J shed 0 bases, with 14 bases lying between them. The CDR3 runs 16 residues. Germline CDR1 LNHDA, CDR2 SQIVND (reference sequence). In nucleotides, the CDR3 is TGTGCCAGTAGTCCCGGGAGGGGCTATAGCAATCAGCCCCAGCATTTT. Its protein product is CASSPGRGYSNQPQHF.

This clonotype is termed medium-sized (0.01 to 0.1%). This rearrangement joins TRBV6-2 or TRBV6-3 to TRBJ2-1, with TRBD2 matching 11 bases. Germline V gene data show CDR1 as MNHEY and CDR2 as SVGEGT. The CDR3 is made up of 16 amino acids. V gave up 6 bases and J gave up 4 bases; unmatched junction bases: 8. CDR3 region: CASSPHSGGAYNEQFF. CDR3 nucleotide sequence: TGTGCCAGCAGCCCCCATAGCGGGGGGGCGTACAATGAGCAGTTCTTC.

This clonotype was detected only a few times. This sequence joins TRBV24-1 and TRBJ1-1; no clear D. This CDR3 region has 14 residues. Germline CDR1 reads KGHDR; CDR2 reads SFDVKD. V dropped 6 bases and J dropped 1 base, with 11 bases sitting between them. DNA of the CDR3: TGTGCCACCAGTCCCTCCGAACGGAACACTGAAGCTTTCTTT. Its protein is CATSPSERNTEAFF.

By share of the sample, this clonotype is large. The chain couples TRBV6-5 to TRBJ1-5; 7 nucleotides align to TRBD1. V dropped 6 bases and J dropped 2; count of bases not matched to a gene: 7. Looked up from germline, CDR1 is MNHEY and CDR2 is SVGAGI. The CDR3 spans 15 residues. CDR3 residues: CASSQGGTGNQPQHF. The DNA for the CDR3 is TGTGCCAGCAGCCAGGGTGGGACAGGCAATCAGCCCCAGCATTTT.

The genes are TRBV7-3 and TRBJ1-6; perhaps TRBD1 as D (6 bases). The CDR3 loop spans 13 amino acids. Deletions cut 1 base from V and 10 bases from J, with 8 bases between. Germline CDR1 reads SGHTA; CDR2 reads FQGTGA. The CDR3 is CASSLMQGSPLHF. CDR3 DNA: TGTGCCAGCAGCTTAATGCAGGGGTCACCCCTCCACTTT.

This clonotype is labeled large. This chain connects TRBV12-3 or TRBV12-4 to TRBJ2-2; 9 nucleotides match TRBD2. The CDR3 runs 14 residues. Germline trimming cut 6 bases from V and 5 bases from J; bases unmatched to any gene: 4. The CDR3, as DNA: TGTGCCAGCAGGGGACTAGCCAGGACCGGGGAGCTGTTTTTT. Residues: CASRGLARTGELFF.

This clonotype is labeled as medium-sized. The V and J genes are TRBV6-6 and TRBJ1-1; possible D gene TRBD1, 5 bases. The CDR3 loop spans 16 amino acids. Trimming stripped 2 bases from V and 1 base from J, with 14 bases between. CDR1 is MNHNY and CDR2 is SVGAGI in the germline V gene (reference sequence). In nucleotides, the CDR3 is TGTGCCAGCAGTTACGTCCCGGGGGGAGAGAACACTGAAGCTTTCTTT. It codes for CASSYVPGGENTEAFF.

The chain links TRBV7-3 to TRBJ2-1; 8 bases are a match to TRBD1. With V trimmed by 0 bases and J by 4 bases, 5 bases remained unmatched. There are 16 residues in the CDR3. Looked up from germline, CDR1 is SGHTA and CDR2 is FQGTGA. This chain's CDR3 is CASSLTRGLRYNEQFF. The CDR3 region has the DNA TGTGCCAGCAGCTTAACCAGGGGGCTTCGGTACAATGAGCAGTTCTTC.

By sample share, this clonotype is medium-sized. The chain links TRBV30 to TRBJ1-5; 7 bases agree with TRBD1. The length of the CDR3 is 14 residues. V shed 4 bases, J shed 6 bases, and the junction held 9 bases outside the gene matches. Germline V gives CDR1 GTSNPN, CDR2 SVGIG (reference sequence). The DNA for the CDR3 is TGTGCCTGGAACCTCGGGACAGTAGGTCAGCCCCAGCATTTT. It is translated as CAWNLGTVGQPQHF.